Reported below is one T cell receptor (beta chain). Its target is unknown. The data belong to a study of T cell responses to AZD1222 COVID-19 vaccine. Study in general: Second-dose timings of about 4 or about 12 weeks were pooled. Study-level findings and limits: Seropositive status at baseline applied to only 5 to 7 AZD1222 recipients. There were mostly white British donors and more females than males, and clonal diversity was possibly underestimated.

Only in-frame clones appear in the TCRdb table, and some are missing; sequencing was by immunoSEQ multiplex PCR. The table lists 130,000 to 150,000 clones, about 93% of them singletons, with roughly 5% in the top ten. Germline V gene sequence: CDR1 KGHSY, CDR2 FQNENV. This CDR3 is built from 20 residues. V was pared by 3 bases and J by 2 bases, with 19 bases of the junction left unmatched. The receptor's source is an adult in good health. The specimen was peripheral blood, collected on day 0 of AZD1222 vaccination. This chain uses TRBV16 with TRBJ2-3; 8 bases map to TRBD1. CDR3 sequence reads: CASSQRDRGAWGTHTDTQYF. The CDR3 DNA reads TGTGCCAGCAGCCAGCGAGACAGGGGCGCGTGGGGCACTCACACAGATACGCAGTATTTT. Full variable domain (missing parts from reference TRBV16 and TRBJ2-3): GEEVAQTPKHLVRGEGQKAKLYCAPIKGHSYVFWYQQVLKNEFKFLISFQNENVFDETGMPKERFSAKCLPNSPCSLEIQATKLEDSAVYFCASSQRDRGAWGTHTDTQYFGPGTRLTVL.